This T cell receptor beta chain originates from a study of cytomegalovirus exposure and HLA in healthy donors. Study-level points and caveats: The availability of immune exposure information extended only to CMV serostatus. A highly shared variant cluster was judged a likely technical artifact. Several top significant clusters appeared, in a later analysis, to be linked to common viral pathogens.

Germline CDR1 PRHDT, CDR2 FYEKMQ (reference sequence). CDR3 length: 13 residues. The V and J ends lost 5 bases and 2 bases respectively, with 10 bases between them. PCR was performed using 60 Vbeta and 13 Jbeta primers. Measured with immunoSEQ multiplex PCR; TCRdb has only the in-frame clones, and not every one. The table shows approximately 180,000 clones, with approximately 82% occurring only once. On this clone: As yet, its antigen is unknown.

This sequence was found in a young woman in good health and CMV-seronegative. Sequenced material: PBMCs. V gene TRBV13 combines with J gene TRBJ2-7; D possibly corresponds to TRBD1 (6 bases). CDR3 loop: CASSTGRAYEQYF. CDR3 nucleotide sequence: TGTGCCAGCAGCACAGGGAGAGCCTACGAGCAGTACTTC.